This T cell receptor (beta chain) came from a study of cytomegalovirus exposure and HLA in healthy donors. As for the study in general: Roughly 179 million T cells yielded more than 90 million unique TCR beta sequences, as an earlier analysis found. General study results and limits: The dataset shows that most TCR sequences were rare, while some public TCRs occurred in many donors. In a later analysis, TCR beta V- and J-gene trimming showed a link to a missense DCLRE1C variant.

In the PCR, 60 Vbeta and 13 Jbeta primers were used. Authors' data handling: Some 80 million unique TCR beta chains, some 9.9 million shared, were counted in a later analysis. The method was immunoSEQ multiplex PCR; TCRdb's version includes in-frame clones alone and lacks a portion of them. The DNA was the basis for D and trimming; V, J and clone size are from that table. The sample lists roughly 61,000 clones, roughly nine tenths occurring once. Concerning this clone itself: Its antigen is not identified.

The clonotype comes from a young man in good health and CMV-seropositive. The sample comprised PBMCs.

CDR3 in DNA: TGTGCCAGCAGTTCACCACTAGCGGGAAGGGGGTTCTTC. The encoded protein is CASSSPLAGRGFF. The genes are TRBV28 and TRBJ2-1; 10 nucleotides line up with TRBD2. Germline CDR1 reads MDHEN; CDR2 reads SYDVKM. The ends lost 4 bases at V and 15 bases at J; junction bases unmatched: 9. The CDR3 is 13 amino acids.